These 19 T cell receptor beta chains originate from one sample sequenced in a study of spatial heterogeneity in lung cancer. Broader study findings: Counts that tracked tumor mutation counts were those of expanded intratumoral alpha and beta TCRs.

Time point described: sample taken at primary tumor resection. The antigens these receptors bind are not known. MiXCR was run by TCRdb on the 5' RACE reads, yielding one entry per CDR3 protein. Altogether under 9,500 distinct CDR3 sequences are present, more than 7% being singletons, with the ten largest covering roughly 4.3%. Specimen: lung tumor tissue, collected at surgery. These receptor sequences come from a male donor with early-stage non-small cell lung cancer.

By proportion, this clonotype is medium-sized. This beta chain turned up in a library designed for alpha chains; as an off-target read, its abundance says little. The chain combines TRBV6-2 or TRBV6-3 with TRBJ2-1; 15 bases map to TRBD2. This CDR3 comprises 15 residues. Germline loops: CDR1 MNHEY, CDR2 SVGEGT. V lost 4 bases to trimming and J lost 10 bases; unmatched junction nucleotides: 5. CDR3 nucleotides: TGTGCCAGCAGTTTGGGACTAGCGGGAGGCATGGAGCAGTTCTTC. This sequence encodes CASSLGLAGGMEQFF.

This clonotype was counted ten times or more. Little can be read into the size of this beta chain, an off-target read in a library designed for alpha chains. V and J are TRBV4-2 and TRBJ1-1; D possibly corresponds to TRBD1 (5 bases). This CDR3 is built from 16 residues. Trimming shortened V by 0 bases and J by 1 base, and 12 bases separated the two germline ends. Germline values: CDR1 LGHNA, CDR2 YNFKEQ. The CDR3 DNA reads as TGTGCCAGCAGCCAAGAGGGCGTACAGGCGAACACTGAAGCTTTCTTT. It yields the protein CASSQEGVQANTEAFF.

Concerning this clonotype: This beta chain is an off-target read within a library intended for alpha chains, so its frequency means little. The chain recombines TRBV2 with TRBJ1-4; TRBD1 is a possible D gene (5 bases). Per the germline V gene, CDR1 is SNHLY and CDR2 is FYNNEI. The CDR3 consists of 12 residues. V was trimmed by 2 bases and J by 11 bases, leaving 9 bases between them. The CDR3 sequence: CASSEWGEKLFF. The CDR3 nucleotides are TGTGCCAGCAGTGAATGGGGGGAGAAACTGTTTTTT.

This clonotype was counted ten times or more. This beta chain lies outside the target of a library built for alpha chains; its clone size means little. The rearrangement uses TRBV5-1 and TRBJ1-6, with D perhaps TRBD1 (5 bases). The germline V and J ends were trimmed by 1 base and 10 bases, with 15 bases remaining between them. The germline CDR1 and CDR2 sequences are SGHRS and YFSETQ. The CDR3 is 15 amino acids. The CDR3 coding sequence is TGCGCCAGCAGCTTGAACTCCCGCCGGGACTCACCCCTCCACTTT. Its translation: CASSLNSRRDSPLHF.

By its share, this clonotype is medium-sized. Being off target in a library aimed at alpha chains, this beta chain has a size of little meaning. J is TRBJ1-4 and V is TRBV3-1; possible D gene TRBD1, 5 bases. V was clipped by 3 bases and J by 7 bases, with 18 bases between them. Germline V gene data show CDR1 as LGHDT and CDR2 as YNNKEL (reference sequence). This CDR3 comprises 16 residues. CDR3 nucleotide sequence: TGTGCCAGCAGCCAGCGTGTGGCAGGGCGAGCTGAAAAACTGTTTTTT. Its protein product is CASSQRVAGRAEKLFF.

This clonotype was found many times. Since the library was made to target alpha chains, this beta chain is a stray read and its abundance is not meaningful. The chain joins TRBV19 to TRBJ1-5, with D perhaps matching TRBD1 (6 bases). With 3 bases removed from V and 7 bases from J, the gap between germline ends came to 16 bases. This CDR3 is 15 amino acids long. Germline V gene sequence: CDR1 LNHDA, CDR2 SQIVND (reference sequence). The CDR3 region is CASSIDRHLSQPQHF. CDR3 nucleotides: TGTGCCAGTAGTATCGACAGGCACCTCAGCCAGCCCCAGCATTTT.

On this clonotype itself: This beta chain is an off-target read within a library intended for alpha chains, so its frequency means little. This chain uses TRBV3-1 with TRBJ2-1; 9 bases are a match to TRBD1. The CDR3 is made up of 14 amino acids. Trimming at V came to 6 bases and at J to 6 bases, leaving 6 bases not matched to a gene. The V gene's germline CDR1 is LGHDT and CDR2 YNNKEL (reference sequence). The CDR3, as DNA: TGTGCCAGCAGACTCACGACAGGGGGCAATGAGCAGTTCTTC. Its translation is CASRLTTGGNEQFF.

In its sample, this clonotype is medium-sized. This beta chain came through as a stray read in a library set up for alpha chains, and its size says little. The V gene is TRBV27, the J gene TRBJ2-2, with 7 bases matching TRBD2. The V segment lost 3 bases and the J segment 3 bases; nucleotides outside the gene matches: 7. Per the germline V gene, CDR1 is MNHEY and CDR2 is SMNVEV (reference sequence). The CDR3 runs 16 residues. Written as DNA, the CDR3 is TGTGCCAGCAGTTTCTGGGCGGGAGAGGACACCGGGGAGCTGTTTTTT. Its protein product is CASSFWAGEDTGELFF.

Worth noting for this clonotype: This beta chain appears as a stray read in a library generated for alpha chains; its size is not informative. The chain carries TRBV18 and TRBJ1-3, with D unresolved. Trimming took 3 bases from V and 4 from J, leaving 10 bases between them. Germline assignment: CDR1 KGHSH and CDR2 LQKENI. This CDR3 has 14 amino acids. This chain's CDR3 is CASSPTTGGNTIYF. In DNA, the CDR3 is TGTGCCAGCTCACCGACGACCGGGGGAAACACCATATATTTT.

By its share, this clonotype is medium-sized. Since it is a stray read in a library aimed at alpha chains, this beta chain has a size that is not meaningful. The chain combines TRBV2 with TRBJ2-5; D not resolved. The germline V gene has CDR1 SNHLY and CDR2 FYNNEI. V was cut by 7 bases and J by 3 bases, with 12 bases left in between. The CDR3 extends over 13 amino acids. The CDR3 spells CASTRHLEETQYF. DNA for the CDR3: TGTGCCAGCACTCGGCATTTGGAAGAGACCCAGTACTTC. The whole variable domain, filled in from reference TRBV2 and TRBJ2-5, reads EPEVTQTPSHQVTQMGQEVILRCVPISNHLYFYWYRQILGQKVEFLVSFYNNEISEKSEIFDDQFSVERPDGSNFTLKIRSTKLEDSAMYFCASTRHLEETQYFGPGTRLLVL.

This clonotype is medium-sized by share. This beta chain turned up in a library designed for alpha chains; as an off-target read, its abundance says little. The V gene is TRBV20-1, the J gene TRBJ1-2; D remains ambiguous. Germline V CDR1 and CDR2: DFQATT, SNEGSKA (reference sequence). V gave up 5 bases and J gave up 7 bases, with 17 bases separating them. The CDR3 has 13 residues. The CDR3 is CSAPILMVGGYTF. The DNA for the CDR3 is TGCAGTGCTCCTATCCTTATGGTTGGTGGCTACACCTTC.

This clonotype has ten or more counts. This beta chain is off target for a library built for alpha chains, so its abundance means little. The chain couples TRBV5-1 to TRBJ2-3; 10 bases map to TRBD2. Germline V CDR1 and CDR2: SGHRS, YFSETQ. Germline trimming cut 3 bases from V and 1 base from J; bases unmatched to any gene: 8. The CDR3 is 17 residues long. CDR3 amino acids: CASSSSLAGVGTDTQYF. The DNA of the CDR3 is TGCGCCAGCAGCTCCTCTCTAGCGGGAGTGGGCACAGATACGCAGTATTTT.

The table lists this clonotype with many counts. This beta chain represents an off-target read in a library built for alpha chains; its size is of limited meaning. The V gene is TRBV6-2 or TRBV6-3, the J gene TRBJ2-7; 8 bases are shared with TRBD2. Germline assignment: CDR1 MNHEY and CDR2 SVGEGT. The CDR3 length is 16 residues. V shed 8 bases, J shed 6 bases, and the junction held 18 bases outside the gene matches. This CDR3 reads CASRTSRLAGRGEQYF. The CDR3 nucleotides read TGTGCCAGCCGAACGAGCCGGTTAGCGGGACGGGGCGAGCAGTACTTC.

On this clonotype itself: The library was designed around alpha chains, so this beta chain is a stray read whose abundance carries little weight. The CDR3 sequence is CASSPQGQETQYF. The CDR3 DNA follows: TGTGCCAGCAGCCCCCAGGGCCAAGAGACCCAGTACTTC. J is TRBJ2-5 and V is TRBV5-6; TRBD1 is a possible D gene (5 bases). Germline loops: CDR1 SGHDT, CDR2 YYEEEE. V lost 4 bases, J lost 1 base, and 8 bases lay in between. The CDR3 sequence is 13 residues long. The entire variable domain, with the rest obtained from reference TRBV5-6 and TRBJ2-5, is as follows: DAGVTQSPTHLIKTRGQQVTLRCSPKSGHDTVSWYQQALGQGPQFIFQYYEEEERQRGNFPDRFSGHQFPNYSSELNVNALLLGDSALYLCASSPQGQETQYFGPGTRLLVL.

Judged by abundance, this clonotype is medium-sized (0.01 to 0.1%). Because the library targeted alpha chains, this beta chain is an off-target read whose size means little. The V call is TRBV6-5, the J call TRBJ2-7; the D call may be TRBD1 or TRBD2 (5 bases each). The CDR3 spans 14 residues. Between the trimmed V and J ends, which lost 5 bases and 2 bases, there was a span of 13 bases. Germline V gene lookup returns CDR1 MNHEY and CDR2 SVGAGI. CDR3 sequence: CASSPGTYTYEQYF. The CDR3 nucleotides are TGTGCCAGCAGTCCAGGGACGTATACCTACGAGCAGTACTTC.

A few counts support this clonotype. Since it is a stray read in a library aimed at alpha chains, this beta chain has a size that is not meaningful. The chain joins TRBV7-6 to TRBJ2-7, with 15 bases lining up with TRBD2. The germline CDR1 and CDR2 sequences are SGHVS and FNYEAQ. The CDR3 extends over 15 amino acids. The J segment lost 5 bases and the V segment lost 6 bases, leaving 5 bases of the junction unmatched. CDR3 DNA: TGTGCCAGCAGTCGGACTAGCGGGGGGGCAGACGAGCAGTACTTC. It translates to CASSRTSGGADEQYF. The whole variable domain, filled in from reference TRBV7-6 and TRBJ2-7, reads GAGVSQSPRYKVTKRGQDVALRCDPISGHVSLYWYRQALGQGPEFLTYFNYEAQQDKSGLPNDRFSAERPEGSISTLTIQRTEQRDSAMYRCASSRTSGGADEQYFGPGTRLTVT.

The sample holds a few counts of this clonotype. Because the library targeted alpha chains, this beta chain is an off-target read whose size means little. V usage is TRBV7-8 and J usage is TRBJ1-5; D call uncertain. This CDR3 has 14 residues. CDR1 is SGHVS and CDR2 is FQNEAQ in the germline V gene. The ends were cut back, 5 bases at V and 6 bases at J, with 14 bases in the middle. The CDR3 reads CASSPDPDGQPQHF. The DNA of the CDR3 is TGTGCCAGCAGCCCAGACCCAGACGGTCAGCCCCAGCATTTT.

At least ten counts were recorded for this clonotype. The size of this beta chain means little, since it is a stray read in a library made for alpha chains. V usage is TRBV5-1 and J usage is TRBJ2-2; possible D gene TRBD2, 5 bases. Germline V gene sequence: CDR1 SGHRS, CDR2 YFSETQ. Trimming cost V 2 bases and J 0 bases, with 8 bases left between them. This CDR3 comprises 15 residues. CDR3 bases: TGCGCCAGCAGCTTAGCGGTATCGAACACCGGGGAGCTGTTTTTT. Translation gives CASSLAVSNTGELFF.

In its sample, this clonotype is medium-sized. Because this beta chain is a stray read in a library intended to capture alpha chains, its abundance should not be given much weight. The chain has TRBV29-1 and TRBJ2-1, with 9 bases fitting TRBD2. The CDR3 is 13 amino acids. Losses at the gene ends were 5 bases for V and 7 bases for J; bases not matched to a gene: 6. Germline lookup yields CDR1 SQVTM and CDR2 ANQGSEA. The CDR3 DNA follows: TGCAGCGTTCTTCTAGCGGGACTAAATGAGCAGTTCTTC. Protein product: CSVLLAGLNEQFF.